The present T cell receptor (beta chain) was sequenced within a study of blood T cell repertoires in COVID-19. Study overall: Some COVID-19 samples were acute and others convalescent; all came from the United States, Italy and Spain. PBMCs, B-cell-depleted T cells, or T cells were the source of the cDNA or gDNA that made up the material.

This clone was seen a handful of times. Measured with immunoSEQ multiplex PCR; TCRdb has only the in-frame clones, and not every one. The sample records 70,000 or so clones, approximately 90% being singletons. CDR3 length: 12 amino acids. Germline lookup yields CDR1 KGHSH and CDR2 LQKENI. The ends were cut back, 5 bases at V and 7 bases at J, with 11 bases in the middle. The chain is built from TRBV18 and TRBJ1-2; a possible D gene is TRBD1 (5 bases). This clonotype was obtained from a man between 65 and 85 years old with active or convalescent COVID-19. What was sequenced was peripheral blood. The CDR3 DNA is TGTGCCAGCTCAAGGCCTCAGGGTGGCTACACCTTC. Its translation is CASSRPQGGYTF.